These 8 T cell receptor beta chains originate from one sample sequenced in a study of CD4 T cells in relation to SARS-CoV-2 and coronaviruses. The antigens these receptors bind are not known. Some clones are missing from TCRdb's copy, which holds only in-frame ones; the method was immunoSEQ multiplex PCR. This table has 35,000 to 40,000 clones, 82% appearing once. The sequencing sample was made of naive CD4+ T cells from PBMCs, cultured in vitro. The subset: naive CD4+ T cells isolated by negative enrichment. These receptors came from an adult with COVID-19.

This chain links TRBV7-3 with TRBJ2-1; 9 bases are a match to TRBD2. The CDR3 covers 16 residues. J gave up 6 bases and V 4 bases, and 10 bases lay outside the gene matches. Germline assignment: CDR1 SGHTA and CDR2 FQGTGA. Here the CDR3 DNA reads TGTGCCAGCAGCTCGAGCCGGGTAGCGGGAGTCAATGAGCAGTTCTTC. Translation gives CASSSSRVAGVNEQFF.

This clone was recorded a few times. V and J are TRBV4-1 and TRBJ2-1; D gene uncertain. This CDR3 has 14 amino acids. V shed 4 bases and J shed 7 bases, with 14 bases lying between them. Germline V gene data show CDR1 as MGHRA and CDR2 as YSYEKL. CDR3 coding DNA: TGCGCCAGCAGCCTTCCCGGATCCCCAAATGAGCAGTTCTTC. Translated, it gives CASSLPGSPNEQFF.

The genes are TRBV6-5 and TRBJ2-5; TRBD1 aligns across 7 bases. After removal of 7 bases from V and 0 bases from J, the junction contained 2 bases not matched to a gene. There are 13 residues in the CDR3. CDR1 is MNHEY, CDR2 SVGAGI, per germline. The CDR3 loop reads CASIGQDQETQYF. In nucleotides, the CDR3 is TGTGCCAGCATCGGACAGGACCAAGAGACCCAGTACTTC.

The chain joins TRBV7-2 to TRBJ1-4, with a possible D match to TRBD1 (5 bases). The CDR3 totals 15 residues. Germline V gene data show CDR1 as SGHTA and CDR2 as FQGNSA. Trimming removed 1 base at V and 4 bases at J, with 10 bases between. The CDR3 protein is CASSLVARVNEKLFF. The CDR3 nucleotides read TGTGCCAGCAGCTTAGTCGCCAGGGTTAATGAAAAACTGTTTTTT.

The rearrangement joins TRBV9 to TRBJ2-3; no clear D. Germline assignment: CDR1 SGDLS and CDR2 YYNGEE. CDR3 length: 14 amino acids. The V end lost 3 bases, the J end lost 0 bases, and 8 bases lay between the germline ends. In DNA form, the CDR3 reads TGTGCCAGCAGCGACCCGACTAGCACAGATACGCAGTATTTT. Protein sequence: CASSDPTSTDTQYF.

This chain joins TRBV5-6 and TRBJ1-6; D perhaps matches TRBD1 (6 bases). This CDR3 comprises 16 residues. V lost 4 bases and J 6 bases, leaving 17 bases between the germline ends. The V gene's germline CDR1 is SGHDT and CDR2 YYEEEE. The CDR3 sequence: CASSARWRGTNSPLHF. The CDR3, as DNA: TGTGCCAGCAGCGCACGTTGGAGGGGGACTAATTCACCCCTCCACTTT.

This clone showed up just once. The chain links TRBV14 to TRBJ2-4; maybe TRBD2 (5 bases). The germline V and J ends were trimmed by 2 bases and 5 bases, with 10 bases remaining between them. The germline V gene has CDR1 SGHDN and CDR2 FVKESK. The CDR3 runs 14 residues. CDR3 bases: TGTGCCAGCAGCCAACGGGGTACCGAAAACATTCAGTACTTC. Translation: CASSQRGTENIQYF.

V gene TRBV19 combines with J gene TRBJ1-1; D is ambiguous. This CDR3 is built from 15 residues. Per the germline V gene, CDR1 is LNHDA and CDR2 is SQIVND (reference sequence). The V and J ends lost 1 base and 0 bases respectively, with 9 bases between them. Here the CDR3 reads CASSIVGIMNTEAFF. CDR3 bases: TGTGCCAGTAGTATAGTGGGGATCATGAACACTGAAGCTTTCTTT.